The present T cell receptor beta chain was sequenced within a study of blood T cell repertoires in COVID-19. Study background: Samples came from the United States, Italy and Spain, spanning acute and convalescent COVID-19. In each case, the material was cDNA or gDNA derived from T cells, B-cell-depleted T cells, or PBMCs.

CDR1 MGHRA and CDR2 YSYEKL come from the germline V gene. This CDR3 region has 15 residues. J gave up 6 bases and V 0 bases, and 3 bases lay outside the gene matches. TCRdb's copy holds only in-frame clones and misses some; the assay was immunoSEQ multiplex PCR. The sample shows 80,000 to 90,000 clones, around 86% of them seen only once. V usage is TRBV4-1 and J usage is TRBJ2-2; 8 bases are a match to TRBD1. Sequences were obtained from peripheral blood. The receptor was derived from a woman in her seventies with acute or convalescent COVID-19. The CDR3 DNA reads as TGCGCCAGCAGCCAAGAAGAGACAGGGGCCGGGGAGCTGTTTTTT. Amino acids: CASSQEETGAGELFF.